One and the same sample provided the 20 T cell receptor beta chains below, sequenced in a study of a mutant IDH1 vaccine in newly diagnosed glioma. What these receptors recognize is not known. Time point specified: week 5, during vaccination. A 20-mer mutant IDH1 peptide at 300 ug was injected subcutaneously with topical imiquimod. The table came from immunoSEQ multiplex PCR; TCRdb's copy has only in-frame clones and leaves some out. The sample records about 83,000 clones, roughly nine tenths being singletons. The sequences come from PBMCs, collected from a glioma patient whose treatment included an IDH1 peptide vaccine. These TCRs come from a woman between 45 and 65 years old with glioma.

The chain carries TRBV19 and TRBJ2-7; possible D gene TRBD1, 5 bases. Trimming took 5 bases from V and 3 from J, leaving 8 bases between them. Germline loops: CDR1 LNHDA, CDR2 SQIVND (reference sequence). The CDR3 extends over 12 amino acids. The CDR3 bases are TGTGCCAGTAGTCCCGACAGCTACGAGCAGTACTTC. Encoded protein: CASSPDSYEQYF.

The DNA of the CDR3 is TGTGCCAGTAGTATAGGCGTTCCCGAATACAATGAGCAGTTCTTC. This encodes CASSIGVPEYNEQFF. The chain carries TRBV19 and TRBJ2-1; no reliable D call. V was clipped by 1 base and J by 4 bases, with 11 bases between them. CDR1 and CDR2 from the germline V gene are LNHDA and SQIVND (reference sequence). The CDR3 is made up of 15 amino acids.

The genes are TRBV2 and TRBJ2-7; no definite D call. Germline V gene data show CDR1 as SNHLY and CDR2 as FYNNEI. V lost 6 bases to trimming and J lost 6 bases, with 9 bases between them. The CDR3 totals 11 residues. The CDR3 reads CASSERSEQYF. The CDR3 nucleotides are TGTGCCAGCAGCGAGCGAAGCGAGCAGTACTTC.

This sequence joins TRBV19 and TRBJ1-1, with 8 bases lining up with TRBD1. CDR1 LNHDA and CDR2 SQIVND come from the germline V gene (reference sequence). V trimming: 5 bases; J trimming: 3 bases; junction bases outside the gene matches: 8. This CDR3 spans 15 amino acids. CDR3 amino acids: CASSVDRASYTEAFF. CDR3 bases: TGTGCCAGTAGTGTGGACAGGGCTTCTTACACTGAAGCTTTCTTT. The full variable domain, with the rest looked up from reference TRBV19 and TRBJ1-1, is DGGITQSPKYLFRKEGQNVTLSCEQNLNHDAMYWYRQDPGQGLRLIYYSQIVNDFQKGDIAEGYSVSREKKESFPLTVTSAQKNPTAFYLCASSVDRASYTEAFFGQGTRLTVV.

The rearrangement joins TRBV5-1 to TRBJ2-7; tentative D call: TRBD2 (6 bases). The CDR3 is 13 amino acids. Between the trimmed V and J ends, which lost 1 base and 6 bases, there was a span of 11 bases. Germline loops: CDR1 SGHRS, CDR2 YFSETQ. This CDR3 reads CASSLLAEGEQYF. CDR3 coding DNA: TGCGCCAGCAGCTTGTTGGCGGAGGGCGAGCAGTACTTC.

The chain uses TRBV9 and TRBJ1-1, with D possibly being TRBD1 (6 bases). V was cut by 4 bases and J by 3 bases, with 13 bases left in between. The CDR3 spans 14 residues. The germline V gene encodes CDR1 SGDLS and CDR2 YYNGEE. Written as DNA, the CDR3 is TGTGCCAGCAGCTTCAGGGGAGCGGACACTGAAGCTTTCTTT. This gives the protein CASSFRGADTEAFF. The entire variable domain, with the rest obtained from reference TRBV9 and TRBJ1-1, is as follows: DSGVTQTPKHLITATGQRVTLRCSPRSGDLSVYWYQQSLDQGLQFLIQYYNGEERAKGNILERFSAQQFPDLHSELNLSSLELGDSALYFCASSFRGADTEAFFGQGTRLTVV.

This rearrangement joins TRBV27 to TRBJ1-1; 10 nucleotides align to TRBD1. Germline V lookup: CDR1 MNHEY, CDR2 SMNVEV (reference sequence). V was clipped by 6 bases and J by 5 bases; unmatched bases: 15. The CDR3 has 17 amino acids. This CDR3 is CASSPFPPDRGRTEAFF. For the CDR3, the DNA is TGTGCCAGCAGCCCCTTCCCCCCCGACAGGGGGCGAACTGAAGCTTTCTTT.

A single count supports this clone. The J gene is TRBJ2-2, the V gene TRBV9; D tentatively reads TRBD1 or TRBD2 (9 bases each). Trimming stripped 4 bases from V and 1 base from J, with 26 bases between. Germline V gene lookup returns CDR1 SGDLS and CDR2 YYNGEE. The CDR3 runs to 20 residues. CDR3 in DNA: TGTGCCAGCAGCCTAGAGGGGACAGGGTTACTAGCGGGGAACACCGGGGAGCTGTTTTTT. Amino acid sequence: CASSLEGTGLLAGNTGELFF.

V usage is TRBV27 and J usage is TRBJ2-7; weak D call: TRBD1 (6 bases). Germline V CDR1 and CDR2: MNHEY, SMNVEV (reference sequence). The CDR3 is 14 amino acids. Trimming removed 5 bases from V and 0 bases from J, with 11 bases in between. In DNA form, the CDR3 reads TGTGCCAGCAGTAAGGACAGTCTCTCCTACGAGCAGTACTTC. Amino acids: CASSKDSLSYEQYF.

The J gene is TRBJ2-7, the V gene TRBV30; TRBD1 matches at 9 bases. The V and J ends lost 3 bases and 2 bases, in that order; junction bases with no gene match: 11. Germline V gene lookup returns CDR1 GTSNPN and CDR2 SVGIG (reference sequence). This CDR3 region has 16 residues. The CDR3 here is CAWSGGLDRGTYEQYF. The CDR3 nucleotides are TGTGCCTGGAGCGGGGGATTGGACAGGGGCACCTACGAGCAGTACTTC.

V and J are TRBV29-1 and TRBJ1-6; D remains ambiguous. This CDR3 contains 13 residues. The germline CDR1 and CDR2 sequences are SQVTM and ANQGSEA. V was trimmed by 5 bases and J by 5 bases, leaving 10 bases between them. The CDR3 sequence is CSVRRKDNSPLHF. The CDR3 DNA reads TGCAGCGTTAGAAGGAAAGATAATTCACCCCTCCACTTT.

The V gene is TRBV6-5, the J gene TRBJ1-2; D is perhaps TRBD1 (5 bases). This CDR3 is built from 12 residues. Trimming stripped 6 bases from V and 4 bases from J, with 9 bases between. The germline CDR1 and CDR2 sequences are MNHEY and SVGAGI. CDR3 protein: CASRGPSYGYTF. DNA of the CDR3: TGTGCCAGCAGGGGACCGAGCTATGGCTACACCTTC.

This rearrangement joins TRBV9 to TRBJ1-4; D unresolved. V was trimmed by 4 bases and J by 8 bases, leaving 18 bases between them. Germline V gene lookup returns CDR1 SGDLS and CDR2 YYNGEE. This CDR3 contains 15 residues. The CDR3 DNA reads TGTGCCAGCAGCCCCACGGGTGGGAATGCAGAAAAACTGTTTTTT. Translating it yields CASSPTGGNAEKLFF. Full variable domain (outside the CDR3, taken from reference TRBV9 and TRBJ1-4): DSGVTQTPKHLITATGQRVTLRCSPRSGDLSVYWYQQSLDQGLQFLIQYYNGEERAKGNILERFSAQQFPDLHSELNLSSLELGDSALYFCASSPTGGNAEKLFFGSGTQLSVL.

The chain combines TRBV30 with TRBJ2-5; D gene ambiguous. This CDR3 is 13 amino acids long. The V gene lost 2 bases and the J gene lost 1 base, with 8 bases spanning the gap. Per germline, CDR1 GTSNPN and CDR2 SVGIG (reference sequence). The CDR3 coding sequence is TGTGCCTGGAGTCACGGGCCCCAAGAGACCCAGTACTTC. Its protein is CAWSHGPQETQYF.

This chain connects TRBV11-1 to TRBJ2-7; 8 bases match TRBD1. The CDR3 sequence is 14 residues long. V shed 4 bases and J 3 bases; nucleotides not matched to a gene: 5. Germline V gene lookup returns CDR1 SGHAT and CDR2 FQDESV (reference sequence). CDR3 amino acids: CASSSWGQDYEQYF. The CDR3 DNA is TGTGCCAGCAGCTCGTGGGGACAGGACTACGAGCAGTACTTC.

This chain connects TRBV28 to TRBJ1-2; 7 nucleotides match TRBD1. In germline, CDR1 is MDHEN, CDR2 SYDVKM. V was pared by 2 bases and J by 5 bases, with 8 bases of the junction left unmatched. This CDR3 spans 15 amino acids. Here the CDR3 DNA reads TGTGCCAGCAGTTTAGCCCCAAGGACAGGTTATGGCTACACCTTC. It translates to CASSLAPRTGYGYTF.

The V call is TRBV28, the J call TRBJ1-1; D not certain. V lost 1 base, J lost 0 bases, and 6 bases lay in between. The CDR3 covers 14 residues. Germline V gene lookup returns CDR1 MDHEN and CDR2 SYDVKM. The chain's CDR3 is CASSLSGLNTEAFF. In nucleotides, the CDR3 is TGTGCCAGCAGTTTATCCGGACTGAACACTGAAGCTTTCTTT.

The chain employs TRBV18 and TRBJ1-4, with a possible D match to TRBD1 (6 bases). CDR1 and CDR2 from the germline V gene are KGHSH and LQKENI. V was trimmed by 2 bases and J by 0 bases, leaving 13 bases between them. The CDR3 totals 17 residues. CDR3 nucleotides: TGTGCCAGCTCACCATCTGAAGGGGGGACAACTAATGAAAAACTGTTTTTT. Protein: CASSPSEGGTTNEKLFF.

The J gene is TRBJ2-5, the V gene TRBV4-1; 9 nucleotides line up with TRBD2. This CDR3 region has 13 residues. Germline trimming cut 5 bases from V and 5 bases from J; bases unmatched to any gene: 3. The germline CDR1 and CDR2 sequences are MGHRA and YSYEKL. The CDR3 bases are TGCGCCAGCAGCGCTAGCGGGGCGGAGACCCAGTACTTC. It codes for CASSASGAETQYF.

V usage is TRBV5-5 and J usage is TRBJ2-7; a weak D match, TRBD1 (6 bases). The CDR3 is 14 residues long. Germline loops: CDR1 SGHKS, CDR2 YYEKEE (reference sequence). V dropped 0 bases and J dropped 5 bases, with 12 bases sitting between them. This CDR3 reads CASSLGWDKDEQYF. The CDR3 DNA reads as TGTGCCAGCAGCTTGGGCTGGGACAAGGACGAGCAGTACTTC. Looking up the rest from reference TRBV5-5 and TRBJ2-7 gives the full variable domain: DAGVTQSPTHLIKTRGQQVTLRCSPISGHKSVSWYQQVLGQGPQFIFQYYEKEERGRGNFPDRFSARQFPNYSSELNVNALLLGDSALYLCASSLGWDKDEQYFGPGTRLTVT.